Shown below are 7 T cell receptor beta chains from a single sample sequenced in a study of beta chain features in type 1 diabetes. Sequencing targeted expressed TCRB transcripts, as all isolated RNA had been reverse transcribed. The protocol was immunoSEQ multiplex PCR, while the TCRdb copy is restricted to in-frame clones and leaves out a portion. The sample includes approximately 300,000 clones, approximately 10% seen only once; the top ten take about 0.014%. The sample taken for sequencing was naive CD4+ T cells from blood. These receptor sequences come from a woman in her 30s in good health.

The rearrangement links TRBV7-3 to TRBJ2-2, with a possible D match to TRBD1 (5 bases). V shed 8 bases and J shed 1 base, with 11 bases lying between them. Germline CDR1 reads SGHTA; CDR2 reads FQGTGA. This CDR3 contains 14 residues. DNA of the CDR3: TGTGCCAGCGGGCAGACAGTGAACACCGGGGAGCTGTTTTTT. Its protein product is CASGQTVNTGELFF.

The chain carries TRBV11-2 and TRBJ1-2; 8 positions match TRBD1. The CDR3 totals 14 residues. Per the germline V gene, CDR1 is SGHAT and CDR2 is FQNNGV. Trimming cost V 1 base and J 3 bases; bases outside gene matches: 1. In DNA form, the CDR3 reads TGTGCCAGCAGCTTAGGACAGGGGCACTATGGCTACACCTTC. Its translation: CASSLGQGHYGYTF.

This rearrangement joins TRBV11-3 to TRBJ2-2, with unresolved D. The germline V gene encodes CDR1 SGHNT and CDR2 YENEEA. This CDR3 region has 15 residues. V was clipped by 0 bases and J by 6 bases, with 11 bases between them. DNA of the CDR3: TGTGCCAGCAGCTTAGATAGTGGTGAAGCCGGGGAGCTGTTTTTT. This gives the protein CASSLDSGEAGELFF.

V is TRBV19 and J is TRBJ2-5, with D maybe TRBD1 (5 bases). This CDR3 contains 15 residues. V lost 4 bases and J lost 0, with 12 bases in between. The germline CDR1 and CDR2 sequences are LNHDA and SQIVND (reference sequence). CDR3 nucleotide sequence: TGTGCCAGTAGTAAAAGGGGCAGGGACCAAGAGACCCAGTACTTC. This gives the protein CASSKRGRDQETQYF.

This clone has just a few counts. The chain links TRBV29-1 to TRBJ2-2; 14 bases agree with TRBD2. The ends lost 6 bases at V and 1 base at J; junction bases unmatched: 4. Germline-derived CDR1 and CDR2 are SQVTM and ANQGSEA. The CDR3 is made up of 16 amino acids. The CDR3 spells CSVGTSGSGNTGELFF. DNA of the CDR3: TGCAGCGTAGGGACTAGCGGGAGTGGGAACACCGGGGAGCTGTTTTTT.

This chain joins TRBV7-3 and TRBJ1-1, with 10 bases matching TRBD1. Germline CDR1 reads SGHTA; CDR2 reads FQGTGA. The CDR3 has 13 residues. V lost 5 bases to trimming and J lost 5 bases; unmatched junction nucleotides: 2. The CDR3 reads CASSPGQGTEAFF. The CDR3 nucleotides are TGTGCCAGCAGCCCGGGACAGGGGACTGAAGCTTTCTTT. Using reference TRBV7-3 and TRBJ1-1 for the parts outside the CDR3, the full variable domain is GAGVSQTPSNKVTEKGKYVELRCDPISGHTALYWYRQSLGQGPEFLIYFQGTGAADDSGLPNDRFFAVRPEGSVSTLKIQRTERGDSAVYLCASSPGQGTEAFFGQGTRLTVV.

V is TRBV7-9 and J is TRBJ2-7; 7 bases align to TRBD2. V dropped 1 base and J dropped 0; count of bases not matched to a gene: 12. The CDR3 sequence is 18 residues long. The germline gives CDR1 SEHNR, CDR2 FQNEAQ (reference sequence). CDR3 nucleotide sequence: TGTGCCAGCAGCTTAGTACAGGTGGTTGCGGGGGACTCCTACGAGCAGTACTTC. Translating gives CASSLVQVVAGDSYEQYF. The whole variable domain, remainder taken from reference TRBV7-9 and TRBJ2-7, is DTGVSQNPRHKITKRGQNVTFRCDPISEHNRLYWYRQTLGQGPEFLTYFQNEAQLEKSRLLSDRFSAERPKGSFSTLEIQRTEQGDSAMYLCASSLVQVVAGDSYEQYFGPGTRLTVT.